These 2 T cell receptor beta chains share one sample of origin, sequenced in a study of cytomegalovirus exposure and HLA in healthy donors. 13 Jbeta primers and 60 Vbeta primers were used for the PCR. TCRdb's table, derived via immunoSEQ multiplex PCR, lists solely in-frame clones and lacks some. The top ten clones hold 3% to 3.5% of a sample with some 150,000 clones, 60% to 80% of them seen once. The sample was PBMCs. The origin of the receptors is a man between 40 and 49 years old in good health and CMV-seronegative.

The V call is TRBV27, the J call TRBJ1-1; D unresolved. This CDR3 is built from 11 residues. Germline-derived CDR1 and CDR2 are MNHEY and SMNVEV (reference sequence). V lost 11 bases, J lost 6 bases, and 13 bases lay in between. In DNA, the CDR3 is TGTGCCGGCCAAATGATCCCTGAAGCTTTCTTT. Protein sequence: CAGQMIPEAFF.

CDR3 sequence (DNA): TGCGCCAGCAGCCAAACCCCCCGGACTAGGAGAGAGACCCAGTACTTC. The encoded protein is CASSQTPRTRRETQYF. V is TRBV4-1 and J is TRBJ2-5; 7 nucleotides align to TRBD2. J was trimmed by 4 bases and V by 2 bases; bases with no gene match: 10. The CDR3 has 16 amino acids. Germline CDR1 reads MGHRA; CDR2 reads YSYEKL.